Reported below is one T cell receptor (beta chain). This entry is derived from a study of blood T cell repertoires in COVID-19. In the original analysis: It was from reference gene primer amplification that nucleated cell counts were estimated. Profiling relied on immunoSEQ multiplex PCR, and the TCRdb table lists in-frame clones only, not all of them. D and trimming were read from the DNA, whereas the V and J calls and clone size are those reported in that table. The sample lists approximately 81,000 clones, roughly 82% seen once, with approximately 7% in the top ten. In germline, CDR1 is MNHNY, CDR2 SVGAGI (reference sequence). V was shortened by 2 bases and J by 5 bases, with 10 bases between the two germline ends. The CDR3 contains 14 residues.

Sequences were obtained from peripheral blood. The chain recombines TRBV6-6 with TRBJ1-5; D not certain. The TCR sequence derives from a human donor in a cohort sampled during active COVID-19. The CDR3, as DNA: TGTGCCAGCAGTTACGGGCAGCCACATCAGCCCCAGCATTTT. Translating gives CASSYGQPHQPQHF.